Presented here are 10 T cell receptor beta chains from one specimen sequenced in a study of T cell responses to AZD1222 COVID-19 vaccine. The protocol was immunoSEQ multiplex PCR, while the TCRdb copy is restricted to in-frame clones and leaves out a portion. The repertoire consists of 120,000 or so clones, with just under 90% occurring once and the leading ten covering roughly 4.1%. The sample consisted of peripheral blood, taken on day 0 of AZD1222 vaccination. The receptor set was obtained from an adult in good health.

Only one count was recorded for this clone. The rearrangement uses TRBV27 and TRBJ1-5; 7 nucleotides agree with TRBD1. The germline gives CDR1 MNHEY, CDR2 SMNVEV (reference sequence). The CDR3 runs to 15 residues. The ends lost 3 bases at V and 4 bases at J; junction bases unmatched: 6. DNA of the CDR3: TGTGCCAGCAGTTTCTCGGGACAGATAAATCAGCCCCAGCATTTT. Translation gives CASSFSGQINQPQHF.

This rearrangement joins TRBV11-2 to TRBJ2-7; 9 bases agree with TRBD1. Germline values: CDR1 SGHAT, CDR2 FQNNGV. Germline trimming cut 5 bases from V and 3 bases from J; bases unmatched to any gene: 5. CDR3 length equals 14 residues. CDR3 protein: CASSLPTGGYEQYF. Here the CDR3 DNA reads TGTGCCAGCAGCCTCCCGACAGGGGGCTACGAGCAGTACTTC.

The rearrangement links TRBV7-9 to TRBJ1-6; 7 bases map to TRBD1. Germline V lookup: CDR1 SEHNR, CDR2 FQNEAQ (reference sequence). The CDR3 spans 14 residues. With V trimmed by 6 bases and J by 7 bases, 6 bases remained unmatched. CDR3 sequence (DNA): TGTGCCAGCAGAACAACAGGGGACAATTCACCCCTCCACTTT. It yields the protein CASRTTGDNSPLHF.

The chain joins TRBV6-6 to TRBJ1-5; TRBD1 is a possible D gene (5 bases). Germline V gene sequence: CDR1 MNHNY, CDR2 SVGAGI (reference sequence). Trimming cost V 6 bases and J 0 bases, with 12 bases left between them. The CDR3 totals 15 residues. The CDR3 reads CASSQLGGSNQPQHF. The DNA of the CDR3 is TGTGCCAGCAGCCAACTTGGGGGTAGCAATCAGCCCCAGCATTTT.

The chain combines TRBV11-1 with TRBJ2-7, with 11 nucleotides matching TRBD2. This CDR3 comprises 15 residues. Germline CDR1 is SGHAT and CDR2 is FQDESV (reference sequence). With V trimmed by 5 bases and J by 3 bases, 6 bases remained unmatched. DNA of the CDR3: TGTGCCAGCAGCCTCCGGACTAGCGGGTACTACGAGCAGTACTTC. This translates into CASSLRTSGYYEQYF.

The rearrangement links TRBV7-9 to TRBJ1-2; D is undetermined. V was shortened by 5 bases and J by 0 bases, with 13 bases between the two germline ends. Germline V gene data show CDR1 as SEHNR and CDR2 as FQNEAQ (reference sequence). The CDR3 runs 15 residues. CDR3 sequence (DNA): TGTGCCAGCAGCCCCGAACCTTTCTCTAACTATGGCTACACCTTC. This gives the protein CASSPEPFSNYGYTF.

V gene TRBV5-5 combines with J gene TRBJ2-1; 7 positions match TRBD1. The CDR3 has 16 amino acids. V dropped 3 bases and J dropped 9; count of bases not matched to a gene: 15. Germline CDR1 is SGHKS and CDR2 is YYEKEE (reference sequence). The CDR3 here is CASSWPEDRNILEQFF. Here the CDR3 DNA reads TGTGCCAGCAGCTGGCCCGAGGACAGGAATATCCTTGAGCAGTTCTTC.

The chain employs TRBV5-6 and TRBJ1-5; no definite D call. CDR1 SGHDT and CDR2 YYEEEE come from the germline V gene. The CDR3 contains 16 residues. The ends were cut back, 2 bases at V and 3 bases at J, with 15 bases in the middle. The CDR3 reads CASSFWKAVVNQPQHF. The CDR3 DNA reads TGTGCCAGCAGCTTTTGGAAGGCTGTAGTCAATCAGCCCCAGCATTTT.

The J gene is TRBJ1-5, the V gene TRBV2, with a weak D call TRBD1 (5 bases). The CDR3 covers 14 residues. V lost 6 bases and J 3 bases, leaving 12 bases between the germline ends. Per germline, CDR1 SNHLY and CDR2 FYNNEI. Here the CDR3 reads CASSGGAFNQPQHF. CDR3 sequence (DNA): TGTGCCAGCAGCGGTGGGGCGTTCAATCAGCCCCAGCATTTT. Variable domain in full (rest from reference TRBV2 and TRBJ1-5): EPEVTQTPSHQVTQMGQEVILRCVPISNHLYFYWYRQILGQKVEFLVSFYNNEISEKSEIFDDQFSVERPDGSNFTLKIRSTKLEDSAMYFCASSGGAFNQPQHFGDGTRLSIL.

This rearrangement joins TRBV18 to TRBJ2-7; 11 bases agree with TRBD1. Germline V lookup: CDR1 KGHSH, CDR2 LQKENI. V trimming: 3 bases; J trimming: 3 bases; junction bases outside the gene matches: 4. This CDR3 is built from 15 residues. DNA of the CDR3: TGTGCCAGCTCACCGGGACAGGGGGGATACTACGAGCAGTACTTC. Protein: CASSPGQGGYYEQYF.